The sequence of this TCR beta chain was determined in a study of T cell repertoires in cytomegalovirus infection (dated by TCRdb to about 2019). In terms of the full investigation: Because public TCR beta signatures pointed to carriage of CMV infection together with the matching HLA type, the HLA type of each donor mattered for the analysis.

Here is what the overall study found, with its caveats: In both this cohort and an independent roughly 350-donor cohort, the cumulative frequency of public TCR beta family members distinguished carriers of CMV infection plus the relevant HLA type. In the ex vivo response, HLA-C-restricted CMV-specific TCR beta clonotypes were dominant, and in two of eight donors the single most frequent clonotype came from this HLA-C-restricted group.

Spanning cysteine to phenylalanine, the CDR3 consists of 13 amino acids. Solely the CDR3 DNA is kept, with 39 bases framed from the first base. According to the germline V gene, CDR1 reads SGHTA and CDR2 reads FQGNSA. At the junction V is shortened by 3 bases and J by 2 bases, with 5 bases in between. The sample holds many counts of this clonotype. The antigen it binds to is not known. Per-base quality was not reported, and no clone a single base away is much larger than it. This sample was sequenced with an Illumina HiSeq 1500. The raw public data were reprocessed by TCRdb itself: fastp quality trimming at Q25, MiXCR clonotype calling, in-frame beta chains only. When rows share a CDR3 protein, they turn into one entry using the most common DNA and genes. This sample gives about 130,000 distinct CDR3 sequences in total; 7% to 9.5% of them show up just once. The ten largest clones represent 9.5% to 13% of the sample.

Sequencing was carried out using PBMCs. This chain joins TRBV7-2 to TRBJ1-5, with no confident D gene call. This sequence originates from a human donor in good health (CMV status not recorded). Some clones in this sample may be carry-over from other donors' samples. The DNA reads TGTGCCAGCAGCTTCGACCGCAATCAGCCCCAGCATTTT. This yields the protein CASSFDRNQPQHF.